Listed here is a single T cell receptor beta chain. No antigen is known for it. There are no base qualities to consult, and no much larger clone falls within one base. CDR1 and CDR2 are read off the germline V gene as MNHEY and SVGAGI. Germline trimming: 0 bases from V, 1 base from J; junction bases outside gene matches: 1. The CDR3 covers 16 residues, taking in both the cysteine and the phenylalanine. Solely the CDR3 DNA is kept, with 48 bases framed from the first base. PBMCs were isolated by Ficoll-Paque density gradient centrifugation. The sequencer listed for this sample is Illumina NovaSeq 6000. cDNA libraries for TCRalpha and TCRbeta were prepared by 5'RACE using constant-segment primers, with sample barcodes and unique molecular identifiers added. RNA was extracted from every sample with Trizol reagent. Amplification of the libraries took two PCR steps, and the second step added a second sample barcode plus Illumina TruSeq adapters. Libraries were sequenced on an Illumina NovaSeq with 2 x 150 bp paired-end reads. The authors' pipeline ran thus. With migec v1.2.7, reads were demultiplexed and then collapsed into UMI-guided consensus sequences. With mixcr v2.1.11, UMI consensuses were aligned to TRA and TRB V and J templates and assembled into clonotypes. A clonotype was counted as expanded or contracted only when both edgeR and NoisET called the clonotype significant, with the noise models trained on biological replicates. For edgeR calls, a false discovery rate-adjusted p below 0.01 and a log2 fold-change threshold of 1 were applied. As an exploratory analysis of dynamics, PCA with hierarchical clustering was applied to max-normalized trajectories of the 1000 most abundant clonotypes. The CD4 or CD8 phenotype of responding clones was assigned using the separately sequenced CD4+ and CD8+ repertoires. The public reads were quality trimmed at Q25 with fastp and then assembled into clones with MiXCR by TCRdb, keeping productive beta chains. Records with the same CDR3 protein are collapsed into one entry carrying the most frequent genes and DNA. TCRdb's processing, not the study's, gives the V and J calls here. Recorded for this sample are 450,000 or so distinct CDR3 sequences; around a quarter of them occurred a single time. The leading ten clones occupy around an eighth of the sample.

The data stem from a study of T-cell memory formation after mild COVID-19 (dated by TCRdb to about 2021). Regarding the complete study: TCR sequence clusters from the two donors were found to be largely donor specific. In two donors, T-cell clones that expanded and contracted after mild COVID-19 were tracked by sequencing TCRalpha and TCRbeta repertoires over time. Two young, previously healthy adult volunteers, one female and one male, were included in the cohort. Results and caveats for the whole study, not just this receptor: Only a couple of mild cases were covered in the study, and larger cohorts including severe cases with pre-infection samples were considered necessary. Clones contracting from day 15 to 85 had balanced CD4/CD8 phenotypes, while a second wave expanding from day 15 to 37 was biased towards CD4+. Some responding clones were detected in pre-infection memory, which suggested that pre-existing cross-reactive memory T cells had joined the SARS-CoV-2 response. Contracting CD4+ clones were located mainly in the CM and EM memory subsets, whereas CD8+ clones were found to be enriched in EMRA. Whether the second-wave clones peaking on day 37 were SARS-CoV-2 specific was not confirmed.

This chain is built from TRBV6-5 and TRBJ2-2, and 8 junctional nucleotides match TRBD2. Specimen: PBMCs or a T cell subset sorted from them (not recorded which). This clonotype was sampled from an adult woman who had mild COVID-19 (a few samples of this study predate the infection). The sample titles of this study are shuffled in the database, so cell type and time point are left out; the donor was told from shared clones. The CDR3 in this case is CASSYSRGGNTGELFF. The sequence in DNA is TGTGCCAGCAGTTACTCCCGGGGGGGGAACACCGGGGAGCTGTTTTTT.